Shown below are 5 T cell receptor beta chains from a single sample sequenced in a study of shared clonotypes between healthy human individuals. Repertoires were generated with immunoSEQ multiplex PCR, while TCRdb's copy carries only in-frame clones and drops some. The sample lists more than 2 million clones; 95% were seen once. Sequences were obtained from naive CD4+ T cells sorted from blood. Documented subset: CD45RA+ positively selected. The receptors shown here come from a man younger than 30 in good health.

In regard to this clone: At one end the junction does not follow the germline gene, possibly because of a read error. The chain is built from TRBV7-2 and TRBJ2-3; 11 nucleotides match TRBD2. Germline CDR1 SGHTA, CDR2 FQGNSA. The CDR3 contains 14 residues. CDR3 in amino acids: CASRTLAGALPGHF. The CDR3 coding sequence is TGTGCCAGCAGAACACTAGCGGGAGCACTTCCCGGGCATTTT.

The chain recombines TRBV9 with TRBJ2-7; D remains unclear. CDR3 length: 15 amino acids. Germline V CDR1 and CDR2: SGDLS, YYNGEE. V dropped 0 bases and J dropped 3 bases, with 13 bases sitting between them. In DNA form, the CDR3 reads TGTGCCAGCAGCGTAGGGCCGGAAGCTAGCTACGAGCAGTACTTC. Translated: CASSVGPEASYEQYF.

V and J are TRBV19 and TRBJ2-7; 10 nucleotides match TRBD2. Germline CDR1 reads LNHDA; CDR2 reads SQIVND (reference sequence). The CDR3 sequence is 14 residues long. The V and J ends lost 3 bases and 6 bases, in that order; junction bases with no gene match: 5. CDR3 region: CASSMLAGAGEQYF. The CDR3 DNA sequence: TGTGCCAGTAGTATGCTAGCGGGAGCTGGCGAGCAGTACTTC. Full variable domain (remainder filled in from reference TRBV19 and TRBJ2-7): DGGITQSPKYLFRKEGQNVTLSCEQNLNHDAMYWYRQDPGQGLRLIYYSQIVNDFQKGDIAEGYSVSREKKESFPLTVTSAQKNPTAFYLCASSMLAGAGEQYFGPGTRLTVT.

The chain joins TRBV19 to TRBJ1-2, with 7 positions matching TRBD1. Unmatched junction bases numbered 10, after V lost 5 bases and J lost 7 bases. This CDR3 contains 14 residues. The germline gives CDR1 LNHDA, CDR2 SQIVND (reference sequence). The CDR3 nucleotides are TGTGCCAGTAGTCTCGGACAGGCATTGGGTGGCTACACCTTC. Protein sequence: CASSLGQALGGYTF. The whole variable domain, filled in from reference TRBV19 and TRBJ1-2, reads DGGITQSPKYLFRKEGQNVTLSCEQNLNHDAMYWYRQDPGQGLRLIYYSQIVNDFQKGDIAEGYSVSREKKESFPLTVTSAQKNPTAFYLCASSLGQALGGYTFGSGTRLTVV.

This clone was recorded only once. Other nucleotide sequences from this sample produce the same CDR3. The genes are TRBV5-4 and TRBJ2-5; D is possibly TRBD2 (5 bases). The CDR3 is 13 amino acids. Germline values: CDR1 SGHNT, CDR2 YYREEE (reference sequence). V was cut by 4 bases and J by 5 bases, with 12 bases left in between. CDR3 in amino acids: CASSLPEGETQYF. In DNA, the CDR3 is TGTGCCAGCAGCCTCCCTGAGGGCGAGACCCAGTACTTC.